A single T cell receptor (beta chain) is shown here with its context. Its antigen is unidentified. The record originates from a study of graft-versus-host responses after intestinal transplantation. Whole-study context: Multivisceral, liver-intestinal, or isolated intestinal transplants were received by the recipients. Every transplant recipient was induced with anti-thymocyte globulin, then maintained on tacrolimus and steroids for two to four years.

Data came from immunoSEQ multiplex PCR; TCRdb stores just in-frame clones and leaves some out. The sample lists approximately 70,000 clones; around 90% were seen once. Per germline, CDR1 MGHDK and CDR2 SYGVNS. This CDR3 is built from 17 residues. V was clipped by 5 bases and J by 2 bases; unmatched bases: 11. This sample comprised unstimulated CD8+ T cells sorted from spleen or lymph node cells, obtained before intestinal transplant. This sequence joins TRBV25-1 and TRBJ2-1; 8 bases map to TRBD1. The TCR was taken from a human donor who received an intestinal transplant. The chain's CDR3 is CASSNSRDRRTYNEQFF. The DNA for the CDR3 is TGTGCCAGCAGTAACTCCCGGGACAGGCGTACCTACAATGAGCAGTTCTTC.